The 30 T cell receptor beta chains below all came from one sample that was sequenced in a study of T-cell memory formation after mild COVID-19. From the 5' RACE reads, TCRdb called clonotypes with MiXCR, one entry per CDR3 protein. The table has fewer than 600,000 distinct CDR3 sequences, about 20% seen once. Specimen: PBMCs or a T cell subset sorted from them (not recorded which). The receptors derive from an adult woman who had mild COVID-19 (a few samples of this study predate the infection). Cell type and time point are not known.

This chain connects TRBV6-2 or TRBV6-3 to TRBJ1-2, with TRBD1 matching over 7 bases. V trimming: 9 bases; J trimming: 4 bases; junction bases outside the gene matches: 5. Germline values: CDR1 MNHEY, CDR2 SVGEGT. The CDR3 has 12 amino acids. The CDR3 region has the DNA TGTGCCAGTTGGACAGGCACCTATGGCTACACCTTC. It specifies CASWTGTYGYTF.

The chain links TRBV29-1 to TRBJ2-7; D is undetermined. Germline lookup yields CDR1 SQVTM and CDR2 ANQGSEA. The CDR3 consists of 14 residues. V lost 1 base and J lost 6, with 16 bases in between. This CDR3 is CSVEGDGDPSEQYF. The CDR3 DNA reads TGCAGCGTTGAAGGTGATGGAGACCCATCCGAGCAGTACTTC.

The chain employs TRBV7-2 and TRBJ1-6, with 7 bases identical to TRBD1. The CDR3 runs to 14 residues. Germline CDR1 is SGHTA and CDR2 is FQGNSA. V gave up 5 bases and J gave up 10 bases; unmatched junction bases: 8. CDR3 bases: TGTGCCAGCAGCAGCCGGACAGGCAACTCACCCCTCCACTTT. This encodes CASSSRTGNSPLHF.

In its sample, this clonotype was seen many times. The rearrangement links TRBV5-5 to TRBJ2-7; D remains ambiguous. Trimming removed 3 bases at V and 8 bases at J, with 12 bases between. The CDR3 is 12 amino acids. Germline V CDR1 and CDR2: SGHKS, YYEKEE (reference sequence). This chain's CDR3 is CASSWMGSQQYF. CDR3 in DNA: TGTGCCAGCAGCTGGATGGGTAGTCAGCAGTACTTC.

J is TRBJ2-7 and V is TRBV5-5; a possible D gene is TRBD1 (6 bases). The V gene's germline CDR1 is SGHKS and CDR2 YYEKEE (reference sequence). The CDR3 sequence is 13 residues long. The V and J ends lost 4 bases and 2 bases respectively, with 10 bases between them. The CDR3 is CASSRDTPYEQYF. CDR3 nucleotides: TGTGCCAGCAGCCGGGACACTCCCTACGAGCAGTACTTC.

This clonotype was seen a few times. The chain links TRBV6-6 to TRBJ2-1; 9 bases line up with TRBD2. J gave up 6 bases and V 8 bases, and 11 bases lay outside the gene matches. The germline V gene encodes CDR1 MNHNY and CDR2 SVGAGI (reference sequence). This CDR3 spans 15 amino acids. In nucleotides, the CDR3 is TGTGCCAGCCGTCTTTCGCGGGAGGGCCCCAATGAGCAGTTCTTC. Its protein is CASRLSREGPNEQFF.

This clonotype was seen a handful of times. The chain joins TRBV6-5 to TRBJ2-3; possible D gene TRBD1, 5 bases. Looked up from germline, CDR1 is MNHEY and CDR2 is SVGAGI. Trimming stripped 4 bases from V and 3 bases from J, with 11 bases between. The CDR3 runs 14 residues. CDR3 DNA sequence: TGTGCCAGCAGTTCGACAGCCACTACAGATACGCAGTATTTT. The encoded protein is CASSSTATTDTQYF.

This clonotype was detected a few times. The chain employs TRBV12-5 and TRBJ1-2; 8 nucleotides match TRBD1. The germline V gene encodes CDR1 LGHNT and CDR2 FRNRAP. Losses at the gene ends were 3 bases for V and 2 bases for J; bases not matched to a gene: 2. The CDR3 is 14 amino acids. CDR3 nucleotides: TGTGCTAGTGGTTTTGGGGACAGGAACTATGGCTACACCTTC. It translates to CASGFGDRNYGYTF.

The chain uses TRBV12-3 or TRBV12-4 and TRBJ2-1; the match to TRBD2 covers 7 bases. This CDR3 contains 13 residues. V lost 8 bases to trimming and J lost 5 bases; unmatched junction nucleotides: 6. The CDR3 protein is CASGEGGNNEQFF. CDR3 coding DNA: TGTGCCAGCGGGGAGGGTGGCAACAATGAGCAGTTCTTC.

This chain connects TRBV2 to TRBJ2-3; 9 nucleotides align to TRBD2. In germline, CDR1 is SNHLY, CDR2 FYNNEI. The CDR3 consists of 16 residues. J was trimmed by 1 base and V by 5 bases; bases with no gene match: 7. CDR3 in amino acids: CASSFLASGGTDTQYF. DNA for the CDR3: TGTGCCAGCAGTTTCCTGGCTAGCGGGGGCACAGATACGCAGTATTTT.

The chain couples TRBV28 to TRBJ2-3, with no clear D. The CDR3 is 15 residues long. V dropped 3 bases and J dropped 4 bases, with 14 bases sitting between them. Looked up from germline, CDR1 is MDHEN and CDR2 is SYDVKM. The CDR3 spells CASSFGRPRADTQYF. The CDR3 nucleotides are TGTGCCAGCAGTTTCGGGCGGCCCCGGGCAGATACGCAGTATTTT.

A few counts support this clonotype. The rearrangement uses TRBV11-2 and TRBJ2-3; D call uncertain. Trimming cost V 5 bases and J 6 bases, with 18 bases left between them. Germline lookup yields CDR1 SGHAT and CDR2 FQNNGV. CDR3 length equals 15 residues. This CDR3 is CASSQQWLVMDTQYF. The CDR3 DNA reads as TGTGCCAGCAGCCAGCAGTGGCTAGTAATGGATACGCAGTATTTT.

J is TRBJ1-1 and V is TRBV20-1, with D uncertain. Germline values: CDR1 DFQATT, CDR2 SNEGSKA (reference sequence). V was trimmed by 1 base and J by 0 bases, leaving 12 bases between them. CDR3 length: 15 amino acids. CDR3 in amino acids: CSARGIPSMNTEAFF. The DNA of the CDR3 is TGCAGTGCTAGAGGGATTCCTTCCATGAACACTGAAGCTTTCTTT.

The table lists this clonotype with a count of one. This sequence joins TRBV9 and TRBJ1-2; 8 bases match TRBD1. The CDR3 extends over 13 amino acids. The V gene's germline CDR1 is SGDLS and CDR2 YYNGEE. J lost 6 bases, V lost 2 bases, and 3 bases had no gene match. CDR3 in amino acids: CASSVGGQDGYTF. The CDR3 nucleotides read TGTGCCAGCAGCGTCGGGGGACAGGATGGCTACACCTTC.

CDR3 amino acids: CASSLPASGGETQYF. CDR3 sequence (DNA): TGCGCCAGCAGCTTACCGGCTAGCGGGGGCGAGACCCAGTACTTC. The rearrangement links TRBV5-1 to TRBJ2-5; 10 nucleotides align to TRBD2. CDR3 length equals 15 residues. V lost 2 bases, J lost 5 bases, and 6 bases stayed unmatched. Germline CDR1 and CDR2: SGHRS and YFSETQ.

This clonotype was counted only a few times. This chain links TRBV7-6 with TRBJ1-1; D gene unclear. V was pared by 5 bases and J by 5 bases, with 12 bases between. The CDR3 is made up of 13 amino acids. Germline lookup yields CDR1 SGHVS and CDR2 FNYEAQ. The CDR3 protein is CASSEGRETEAFF. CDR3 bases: TGTGCCAGCAGCGAAGGGAGGGAGACTGAAGCTTTCTTT.

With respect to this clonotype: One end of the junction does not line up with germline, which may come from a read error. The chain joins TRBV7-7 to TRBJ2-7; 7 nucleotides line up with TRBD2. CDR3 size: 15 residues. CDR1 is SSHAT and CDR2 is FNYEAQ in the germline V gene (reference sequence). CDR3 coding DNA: TGTGCTAGCAGCCTCTCTCTAGCGGACTCCTACGAGCAGTACTTC. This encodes CASSLSLADSYEQYF. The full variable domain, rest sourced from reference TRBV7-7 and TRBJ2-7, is GAGVSQSPRYKVTKRGQDVTLRCDPISSHATLYWYQQALGQGPEFLTYFNYEAQPDKSGLPSDRFSAERPEGSISTLTIQRTEQRDSAMYRCASSLSLADSYEQYFGPGTRLTVT.

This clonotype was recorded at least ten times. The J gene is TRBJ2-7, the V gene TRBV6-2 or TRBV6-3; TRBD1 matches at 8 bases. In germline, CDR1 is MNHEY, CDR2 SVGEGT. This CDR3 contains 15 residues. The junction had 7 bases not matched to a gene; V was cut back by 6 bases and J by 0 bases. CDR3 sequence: CASRPETGASYEQYF. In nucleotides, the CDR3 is TGTGCCAGCAGACCCGAGACAGGGGCCTCCTACGAGCAGTACTTC.

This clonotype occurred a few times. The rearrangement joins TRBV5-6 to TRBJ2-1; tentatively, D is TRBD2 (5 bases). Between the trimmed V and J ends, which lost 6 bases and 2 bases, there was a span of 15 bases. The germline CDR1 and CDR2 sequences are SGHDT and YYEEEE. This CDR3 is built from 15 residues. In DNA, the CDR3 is TGTGCCAGCACCCCGGGGTCAGTTACCTACAATGAGCAGTTCTTC. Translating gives CASTPGSVTYNEQFF.

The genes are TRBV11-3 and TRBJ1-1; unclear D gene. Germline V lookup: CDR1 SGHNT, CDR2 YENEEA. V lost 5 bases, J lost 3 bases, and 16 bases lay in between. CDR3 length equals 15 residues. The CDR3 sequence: CASSPGRTRDTEAFF. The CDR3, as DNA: TGTGCCAGCAGCCCCGGAAGAACAAGGGACACTGAAGCTTTCTTT.

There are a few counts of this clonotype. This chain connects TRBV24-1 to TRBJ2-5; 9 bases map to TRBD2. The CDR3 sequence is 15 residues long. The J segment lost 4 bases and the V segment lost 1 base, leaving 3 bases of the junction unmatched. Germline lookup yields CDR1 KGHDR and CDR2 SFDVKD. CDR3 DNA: TGTGCCACCAGTGATTTTGCGGGAGGGCCAGAGACCCAGTACTTC. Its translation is CATSDFAGGPETQYF.

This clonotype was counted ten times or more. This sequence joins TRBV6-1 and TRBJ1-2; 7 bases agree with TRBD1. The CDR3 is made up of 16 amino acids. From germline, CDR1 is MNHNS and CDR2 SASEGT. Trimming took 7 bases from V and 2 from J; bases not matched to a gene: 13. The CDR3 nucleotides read TGTGCCAGCATCCCTGACCACAGGGGAGGGAACTATGGCTACACCTTC. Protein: CASIPDHRGGNYGYTF.

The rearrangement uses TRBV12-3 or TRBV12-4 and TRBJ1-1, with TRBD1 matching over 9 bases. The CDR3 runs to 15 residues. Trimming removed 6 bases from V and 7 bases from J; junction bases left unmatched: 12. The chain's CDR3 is CASRPAGQGAFEAFF. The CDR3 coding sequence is TGTGCCAGCAGACCCGCGGGACAGGGCGCATTTGAAGCTTTCTTT.

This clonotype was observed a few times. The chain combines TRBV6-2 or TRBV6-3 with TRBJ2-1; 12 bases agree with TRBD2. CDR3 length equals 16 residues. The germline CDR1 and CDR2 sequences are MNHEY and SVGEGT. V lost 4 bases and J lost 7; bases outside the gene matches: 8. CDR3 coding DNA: TGTGCCAGCAGTTTCTCGGCTAGCGGGAGGGAAAATGAGCAGTTCTTC. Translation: CASSFSASGRENEQFF.

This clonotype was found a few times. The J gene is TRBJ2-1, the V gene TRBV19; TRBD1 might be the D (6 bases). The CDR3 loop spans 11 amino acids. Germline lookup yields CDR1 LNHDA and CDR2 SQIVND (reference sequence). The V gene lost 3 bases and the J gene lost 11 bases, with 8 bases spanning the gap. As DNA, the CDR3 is TGTGCCAGTAGTATTGGACAGAAGCAGTTCTTC. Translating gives CASSIGQKQFF.

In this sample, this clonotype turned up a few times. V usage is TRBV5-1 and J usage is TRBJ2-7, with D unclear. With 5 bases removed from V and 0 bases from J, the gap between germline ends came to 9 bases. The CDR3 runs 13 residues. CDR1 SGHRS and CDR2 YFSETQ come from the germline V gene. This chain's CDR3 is CASSQDFSYEQYF. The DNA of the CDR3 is TGCGCCAGCAGTCAGGATTTCTCCTACGAGCAGTACTTC.

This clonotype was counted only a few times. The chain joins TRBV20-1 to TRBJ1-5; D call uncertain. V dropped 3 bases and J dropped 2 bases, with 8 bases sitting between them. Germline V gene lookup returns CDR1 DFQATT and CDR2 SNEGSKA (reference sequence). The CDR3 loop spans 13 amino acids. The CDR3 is CSARGPGNQPQHF. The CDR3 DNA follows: TGCAGTGCTAGGGGCCCAGGCAATCAGCCCCAGCATTTT.

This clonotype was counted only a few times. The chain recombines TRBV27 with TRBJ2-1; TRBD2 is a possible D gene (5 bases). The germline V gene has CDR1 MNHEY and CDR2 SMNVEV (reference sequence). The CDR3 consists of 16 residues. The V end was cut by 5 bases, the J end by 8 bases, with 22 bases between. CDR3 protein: CASSPEGLAHFHEQFF. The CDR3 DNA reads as TGTGCCAGCAGTCCAGAGGGCCTAGCCCACTTCCATGAGCAGTTCTTC.

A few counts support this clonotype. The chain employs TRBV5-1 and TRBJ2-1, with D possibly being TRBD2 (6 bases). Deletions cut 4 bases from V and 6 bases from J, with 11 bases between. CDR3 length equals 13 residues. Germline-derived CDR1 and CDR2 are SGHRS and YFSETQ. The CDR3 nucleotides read TGCGCCAGCAGCCCCGGGACTTTCAATGAGCAGTTCTTC. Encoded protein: CASSPGTFNEQFF.

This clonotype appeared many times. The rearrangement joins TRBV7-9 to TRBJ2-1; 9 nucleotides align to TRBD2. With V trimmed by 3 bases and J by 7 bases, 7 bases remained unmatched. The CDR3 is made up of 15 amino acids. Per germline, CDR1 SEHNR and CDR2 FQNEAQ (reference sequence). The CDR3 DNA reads TGTGCCAGCAGCTTCGTCGGACTAGCGCGGAATGAGCAGTTCTTC. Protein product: CASSFVGLARNEQFF.